This T cell receptor (beta chain) stems from a study of brain T cells in children with intractable seizures. About this clone itself: The antigen is not known.

The germline V gene encodes CDR1 MRHNA and CDR2 SNTAGT. V gave up 3 bases and J gave up 6 bases; unmatched junction bases: 6. The CDR3 loop spans 15 amino acids. Surgery cases with the highest brain T cell transcript signatures were chosen for sequencing. Broader study findings: Pre-surgery blood may have been undersampled, hiding some clones. HCMV serostatus was not known, and viral specificity came from CDR3 similarity only.

Only in-frame clones appear in the TCRdb table, and some are missing; sequencing was by immunoSEQ multiplex PCR. The top ten hold approximately 1.4% of the sample, which has around 70,000 clones, approximately 94% seen once. The TCR comes from a boy younger than two with tuberous sclerosis and intractable seizures. The chain combines TRBV6-4 with TRBJ2-3; 10 nucleotides line up with TRBD1. The sample in question was peripheral blood, obtained at surgery. CDR3 region: CASSEDRGSYDTQYF. CDR3 DNA sequence: TGTGCCAGCAGTGAGGACAGGGGGAGTTACGATACGCAGTATTTT.